The 22 T cell receptor beta chains presented below share a single source sample, sequenced in a study of blood T cell repertoires in COVID-19. Clones were read by immunoSEQ multiplex PCR, and TCRdb kept only the in-frame ones, dropping some. The sample has under 350,000 clones, around 87% seen once. Material: peripheral blood. The source of these receptors is a man between 65 and 85 years old with acute or convalescent COVID-19.

J is TRBJ2-7 and V is TRBV5-4; 12 bases map to TRBD2. The V gene end was trimmed by 5 bases and the J gene end by 3 bases; junction bases not matched to a gene: 3. Germline V gene data show CDR1 as SGHNT and CDR2 as YYREEE (reference sequence). The CDR3 consists of 14 residues. Here the CDR3 reads CASRRLAGDYEQYF. The CDR3 DNA reads TGTGCCAGCAGGAGACTAGCGGGGGACTACGAGCAGTACTTC.

This sequence joins TRBV6-5 and TRBJ2-1; 9 nucleotides align to TRBD2. The CDR3 is 15 amino acids. Germline V gene sequence: CDR1 MNHEY, CDR2 SVGAGI. V dropped 3 bases and J dropped 7; count of bases not matched to a gene: 7. CDR3 residues: CASSYLAGGQNEQFF. CDR3 sequence (DNA): TGTGCCAGCAGTTATTTGGCGGGGGGGCAAAATGAGCAGTTCTTC.

This chain links TRBV5-4 with TRBJ1-2; 8 bases agree with TRBD1. The ends lost 0 bases at V and 8 bases at J; junction bases unmatched: 3. The CDR3 sequence is 13 residues long. The V gene's germline CDR1 is SGHNT and CDR2 YYREEE (reference sequence). The CDR3 sequence is CASSLETGGGYTF. The DNA for the CDR3 is TGTGCCAGCAGCTTGGAAACAGGGGGAGGCTACACCTTC.

This chain joins TRBV19 and TRBJ2-7; 8 nucleotides line up with TRBD1. J was trimmed by 3 bases and V by 4 bases; bases with no gene match: 14. The CDR3 covers 17 residues. Germline V gene lookup returns CDR1 LNHDA and CDR2 SQIVND (reference sequence). The CDR3 nucleotides are TGTGCCAGTAGTACTACCGGGACAGGAAATCCCCACTACGAGCAGTACTTC. Amino acids: CASSTTGTGNPHYEQYF.

There are a few counts of this clone. V usage is TRBV7-6 and J usage is TRBJ1-1; 8 nucleotides match TRBD1. Germline assignment: CDR1 SGHVS and CDR2 FNYEAQ. Trimming at V came to 5 bases and at J to 2 bases, leaving 4 bases not matched to a gene. This CDR3 is built from 14 residues. This chain's CDR3 is CASSQGQANTEAFF. DNA for the CDR3: TGTGCCAGCAGCCAGGGACAGGCAAACACTGAAGCTTTCTTT.

CDR3 DNA: TGTGCCAGCAGTCGACAGTTTTGGTCACCCCTCCACTTT. Translated, it gives CASSRQFWSPLHF. This sequence joins TRBV28 and TRBJ1-6; D possibly corresponds to TRBD1 (5 bases). The length of the CDR3 is 13 residues. Trimming removed 5 bases from V and 10 bases from J, with 12 bases in between. The germline gives CDR1 MDHEN, CDR2 SYDVKM.

The chain is built from TRBV21-1 and TRBJ2-2; the table calls TRBD1, which could not be checked here. TRBV21-1 is listed as a pseudogene. CDR3 length: 16 residues. CDR3 protein: CASSKGGRRNTGELFF. The CDR3 bases are TGTGCCAGCAGCAAAGGGGGCCGTAGAAACACCGGGGAGCTGTTTTTT.

The V call is TRBV7-9, the J call TRBJ2-2; D possibly corresponds to TRBD2 (6 bases). The germline V and J ends were trimmed by 4 bases and 1 base, with 13 bases remaining between them. The CDR3 is 16 residues long. CDR1 SEHNR and CDR2 FQNEAQ come from the germline V gene (reference sequence). The CDR3 protein is CASSWFGSRNTGELFF. The CDR3 coding sequence is TGTGCCAGCAGCTGGTTCGGGAGTAGGAACACCGGGGAGCTGTTTTTT.

The chain couples TRBV20-1 to TRBJ2-7, with 12 bases identical to TRBD1. There are 15 residues in the CDR3. Germline V gene sequence: CDR1 DFQATT, CDR2 SNEGSKA (reference sequence). V trimming: 3 bases; J trimming: 1 base; junction bases outside the gene matches: 4. In DNA form, the CDR3 reads TGCAGTGCTAGTCTGGGACAGGGGGCGTCCTACGAGCAGTACTTC. Translated: CSASLGQGASYEQYF.

This chain links TRBV24-1 with TRBJ2-2; D remains ambiguous. Between the trimmed V and J ends, which lost 2 bases and 1 base, there was a span of 4 bases. CDR1 KGHDR and CDR2 SFDVKD come from the germline V gene. This CDR3 is 14 amino acids long. CDR3 loop: CATSDYRNTGELFF. CDR3 nucleotides: TGTGCCACCAGTGATTACAGGAACACCGGGGAGCTGTTTTTT.

The chain couples TRBV5-8 to TRBJ1-2; D uncertain. Germline CDR1 SGHTS, CDR2 YDEGEE. The CDR3 length is 14 residues. Deletions cut 2 bases from V and 7 bases from J, with 15 bases between. CDR3 sequence: CASSLGPSGGGYTF. Written as DNA, the CDR3 is TGTGCCAGCAGCTTAGGGCCCTCAGGAGGTGGCTACACCTTC.

The chain is built from TRBV5-6 and TRBJ2-3; 9 nucleotides line up with TRBD2. V was clipped by 4 bases and J by 11 bases; unmatched bases: 11. The CDR3 is made up of 14 amino acids. The germline CDR1 and CDR2 sequences are SGHDT and YYEEEE. CDR3 bases: TGTGCCAGCAGCCGCTGGCGGGAGGGCTTGGGGCAGTATTTT. Its protein product is CASSRWREGLGQYF.

This clone was seen just once. The J gene is TRBJ2-3, the V gene TRBV5-1, with 10 bases that match TRBD2. This CDR3 is built from 16 residues. V dropped 0 bases and J dropped 2; count of bases not matched to a gene: 3. CDR1 SGHRS and CDR2 YFSETQ come from the germline V gene. CDR3 protein: CASSLVLAGNTDTQYF. CDR3 in DNA: TGCGCCAGCAGCTTGGTACTAGCGGGAAACACAGATACGCAGTATTTT.

The V gene is TRBV5-4, the J gene TRBJ1-1; weak D call: TRBD1 (6 bases). The CDR3 consists of 15 residues. Trimming cost V 4 bases and J 4 bases, with 17 bases left between them. Germline values: CDR1 SGHNT, CDR2 YYREEE (reference sequence). The CDR3 nucleotides read TGTGCCAGCAGCCCAGCACTGGGCAGGGGCACTGAAGCTTTCTTT. Residues: CASSPALGRGTEAFF.

The rearrangement joins TRBV18 to TRBJ1-2; a weak D match, TRBD1 (5 bases). Germline V gene sequence: CDR1 KGHSH, CDR2 LQKENI. Trimming removed 2 bases at V and 4 bases at J, with 14 bases between. There are 15 residues in the CDR3. In DNA form, the CDR3 reads TGTGCCAGCTCACCAGGGGCCGCCGTTTCCTATGGCTACACCTTC. Protein sequence: CASSPGAAVSYGYTF.

The chain has TRBV5-6 and TRBJ1-2; no clear D. The germline gives CDR1 SGHDT, CDR2 YYEEEE. The CDR3 is 12 amino acids. V gave up 7 bases and J gave up 4 bases, with 11 bases separating them. In DNA form, the CDR3 reads TGTGCCAGCCACTTACCAGGCTATGGCTACACCTTC. This sequence encodes CASHLPGYGYTF.

This clone was recorded a few times. The chain is built from TRBV21-1 and TRBJ2-1; no check of the table's D call, TRBD1, against the DNA was made. TRBV21-1 represents a pseudogene. The CDR3 sequence is 14 residues long. The CDR3 protein is CASSKQGRFNEQFF. The DNA for the CDR3 is TGTGCCAGCAGCAAACAGGGGCGTTTTAATGAGCAGTTCTTC.

With respect to this clone: Other DNA variants within this sample encode the same CDR3. The chain joins TRBV7-9 to TRBJ1-6; 8 bases are a match to TRBD1. With V trimmed by 3 bases and J by 7 bases, 2 bases remained unmatched. This CDR3 is built from 14 residues. Germline values: CDR1 SEHNR, CDR2 FQNEAQ (reference sequence). This chain's CDR3 is CASSLGQVNSPLHF. The CDR3 region has the DNA TGTGCCAGCAGCTTGGGACAGGTCAATTCACCCCTCCACTTT.

The chain is built from TRBV12-3 or TRBV12-4 and TRBJ1-5; 8 bases agree with TRBD1. With 6 bases clipped from V and 5 bases from J, the junction kept 3 bases outside the gene matches. The CDR3 covers 13 residues. The DNA of the CDR3 is TGTGCCAGCAGGACACAGGGGGATCAGCCCCAGCATTTT. It encodes CASRTQGDQPQHF.

The chain has TRBV27 and TRBJ1-2, with TRBD1 matching over 10 bases. The J segment lost 7 bases and the V segment lost 7 bases, leaving 3 bases of the junction unmatched. The CDR3 has 12 amino acids. CDR1 and CDR2 (germline): MNHEY, SMNVEV (reference sequence). CDR3 amino acids: CASKGQGSGYTF. Written as DNA, the CDR3 is TGTGCCAGCAAGGGACAGGGGTCTGGCTACACCTTC.

The chain recombines TRBV6-5 with TRBJ2-7; 9 bases are a match to TRBD1. The CDR3 sequence is 15 residues long. V was pared by 5 bases and J by 0 bases, with 5 bases of the junction left unmatched. From germline, CDR1 is MNHEY and CDR2 SVGAGI. The CDR3 protein is CASSRTGASSYEQYF. The CDR3 nucleotides read TGTGCCAGCAGTCGGACAGGGGCCAGCTCCTACGAGCAGTACTTC.

The V and J genes are TRBV6-6 and TRBJ1-6; a weak D match, TRBD1 (6 bases). The CDR3 totals 15 residues. With 6 bases removed from V and 7 bases from J, the gap between germline ends came to 16 bases. The germline CDR1 and CDR2 sequences are MNHNY and SVGAGI (reference sequence). The CDR3 protein is CASRTDRLSNSPLHF. CDR3 in DNA: TGTGCCAGCAGAACTGACAGGCTATCAAATTCACCCCTCCACTTT.